This TCR beta chain was retrieved from a study of vaccination and CD4 T cells after COVID-19. Sequencing of DNA taken from cultured CD4+ T cells relied on the Oncomine TCR Beta short-read assay. From the PCR reads, TCRdb called clonotypes with MiXCR, one entry per CDR3 protein. The data show about 3,500 distinct CDR3 sequences, 35% to 50% seen once. Germline V gene lookup returns CDR1 SGDLS and CDR2 YYNGEE. This CDR3 is built from 14 residues. V lost 2 bases and J 2 bases, leaving 11 bases between the germline ends. A note on this clonotype: No antigen is known for it.

The treatment denotes: roughly 10-day PBMC culture with coronavirus spike peptide pools or control peptides (ViraFEST assay). The TCR originated in a human donor who had recovered from COVID-19. This chain connects TRBV9 to TRBJ2-7; D is unclear. The sample taken for sequencing was CD4+ T cells from blood, cultured in vitro. CDR3 sequence reads: CASSVPRRTYEQYF. In DNA form, the CDR3 reads TGTGCCAGCAGCGTTCCCCGGCGAACCTACGAGCAGTACTTC.